This paragraph covers one T cell receptor beta chain sequence. Libraries were prepared by immunoSEQ multiplex PCR; TCRdb keeps only in-frame clonotypes and omits some of them. The sample holds over 40,000 clones, approximately 78% seen once. This entry belongs to a study of PD-L1 blockade in urothelial cancer. About the research overall: Blood analysis took place 3 weeks (second dose) and 6 weeks after treatment start. Per blood sample, T cells had a median of roughly 150,000.

The germline CDR1 and CDR2 sequences are LNHDA and SQIVND (reference sequence). Germline trimming cut 3 bases from V and 0 bases from J; bases unmatched to any gene: 22. The CDR3 covers 22 residues. A total of 1 to 8 samples per patient were collected pretreatment and on-treatment. The chain uses TRBV19 and TRBJ2-1, with 8 positions matching TRBD2. The sample here was PBMCs, taken around atezolizumab (anti-PD-L1) treatment. This TCR was recovered from a man between 65 and 80 years old with urothelial cancer. CDR3 in DNA: TGTGCCAGTAGTATCTCCTACGTCACTAGCGGCACTACCCGCAGCTCCTACAATGAGCAGTTCTTC. Protein product: CASSISYVTSGTTRSSYNEQFF.